This T cell receptor beta chain was recovered during a study of CD8 T cells in Susac syndrome. TCR beta was sequenced from blood CD8+ and CD4+ T cells. This CDR3 is built from 18 residues. Unmatched junction bases numbered 5, after V lost 1 base and J lost 1 base. In germline, CDR1 is LGHDT, CDR2 YNNKEL (reference sequence). Reverse transcription of roughly 0.5 to 1 ug RNA was performed with random hexamers. Multiplex immunoSEQ PCR targeted 54 Vbeta and 13 Jbeta TCR beta segments. TCRdb redid the calling of the immunoSEQ multiplex PCR reads with MiXCR, one entry per CDR3 protein. Of about 440,000 distinct CDR3 sequences listed, more than 80% are singletons.

The TCR sequence derives from a human donor with multiple sclerosis. The gene calls are TRBV3-1 and TRBJ2-2; 11 nucleotides match TRBD2. The sample comprised CD8+ T cells from PBMCs. The chain's CDR3 is CASSQVRLAGMNTGELFF. In DNA, the CDR3 is TGTGCCAGCAGCCAAGTCAGACTAGCGGGGATGAACACCGGGGAGCTGTTTTTT.